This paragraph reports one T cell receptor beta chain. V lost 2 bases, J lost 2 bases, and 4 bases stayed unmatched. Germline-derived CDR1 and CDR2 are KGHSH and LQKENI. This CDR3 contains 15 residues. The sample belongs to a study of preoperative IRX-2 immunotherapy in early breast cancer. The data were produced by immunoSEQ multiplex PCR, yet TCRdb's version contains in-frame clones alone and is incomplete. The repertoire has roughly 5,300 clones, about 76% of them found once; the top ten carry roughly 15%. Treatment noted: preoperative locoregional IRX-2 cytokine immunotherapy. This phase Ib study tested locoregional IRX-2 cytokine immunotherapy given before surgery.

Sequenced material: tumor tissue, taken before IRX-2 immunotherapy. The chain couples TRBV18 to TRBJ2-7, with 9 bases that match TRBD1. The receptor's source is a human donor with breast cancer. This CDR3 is CASSPGTGSPYEQYF. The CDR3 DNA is TGTGCCAGCTCACCAGGGACAGGGTCACCCTACGAGCAGTACTTC.